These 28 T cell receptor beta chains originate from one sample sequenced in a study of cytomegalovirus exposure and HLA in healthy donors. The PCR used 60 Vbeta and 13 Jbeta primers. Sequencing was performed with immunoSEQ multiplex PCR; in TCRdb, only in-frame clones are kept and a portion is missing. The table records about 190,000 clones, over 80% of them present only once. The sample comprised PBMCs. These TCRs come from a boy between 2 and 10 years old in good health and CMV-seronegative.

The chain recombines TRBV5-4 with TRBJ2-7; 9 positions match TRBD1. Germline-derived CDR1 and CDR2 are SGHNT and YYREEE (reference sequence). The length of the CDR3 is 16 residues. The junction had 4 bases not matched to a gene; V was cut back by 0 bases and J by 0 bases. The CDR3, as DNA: TGTGCCAGCAGCTTGGCCGGGACAGGGCCCTCCTACGAGCAGTACGTC. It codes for CASSLAGTGPSYEQYV.

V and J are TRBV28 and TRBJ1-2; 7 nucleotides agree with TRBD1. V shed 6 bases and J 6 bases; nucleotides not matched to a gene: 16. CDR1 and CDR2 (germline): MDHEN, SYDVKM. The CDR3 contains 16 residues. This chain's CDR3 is CASSLPISGGTHGYTF. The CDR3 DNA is TGTGCCAGCAGCCTCCCAATCTCAGGGGGTACCCATGGCTACACCTTC.

The CDR3 region is CASSLAVSSTNEKLFF. The CDR3 DNA reads TGTGCCAGCAGCTTAGCTGTGAGTTCAACTAATGAAAAACTGTTTTTT. This chain joins TRBV7-6 and TRBJ1-4; D not resolved. CDR1 SGHVS and CDR2 FNYEAQ come from the germline V gene. This CDR3 has 16 amino acids. Trimming removed 0 bases at V and 0 bases at J, with 8 bases between.

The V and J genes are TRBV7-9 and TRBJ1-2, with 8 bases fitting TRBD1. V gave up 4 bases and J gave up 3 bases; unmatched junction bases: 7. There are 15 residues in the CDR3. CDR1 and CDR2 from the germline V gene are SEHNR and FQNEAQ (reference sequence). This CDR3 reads CASSSLGQEHYGYTF. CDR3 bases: TGTGCCAGCAGCTCACTGGGACAGGAGCACTATGGCTACACCTTC.

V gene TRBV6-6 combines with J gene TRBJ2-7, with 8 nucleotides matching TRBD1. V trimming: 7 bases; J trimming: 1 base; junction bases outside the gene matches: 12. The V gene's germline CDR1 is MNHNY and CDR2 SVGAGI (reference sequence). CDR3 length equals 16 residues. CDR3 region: CASTGDRDRSSYEQYF. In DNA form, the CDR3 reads TGTGCCAGCACGGGGGACCGGGACAGGTCTTCCTACGAGCAGTACTTC.

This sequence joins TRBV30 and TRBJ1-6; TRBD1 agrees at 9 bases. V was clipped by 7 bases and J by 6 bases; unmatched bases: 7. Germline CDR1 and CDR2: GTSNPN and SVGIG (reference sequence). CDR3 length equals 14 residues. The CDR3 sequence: CASNPGQGNSPLHF. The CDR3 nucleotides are TGTGCCTCCAACCCGGGACAGGGTAATTCACCCCTCCACTTT.

Here the CDR3 DNA reads TGTGCCAGCAGTCCCAGCGGGAACCTCCTTCACGAGCAGTACTTC. Translation: CASSPSGNLLHEQYF. The J gene is TRBJ2-7, the V gene TRBV9; TRBD2 matches 7 bases. Germline CDR1 and CDR2: SGDLS and YYNGEE. J was trimmed by 5 bases and V by 5 bases; bases with no gene match: 13. This CDR3 is built from 15 residues.

CDR3 region: CAISRQGGVGETQYF. The CDR3 nucleotides read TGTGCCATCAGTAGACAGGGTGGAGTGGGAGAGACCCAGTACTTC. The V and J genes are TRBV10-3 and TRBJ2-5; 7 bases are a match to TRBD1. Germline CDR1 is ENHRY and CDR2 is SYGVKD. The CDR3 extends over 15 amino acids. V shed 5 bases, J shed 4 bases, and the junction held 10 bases outside the gene matches.

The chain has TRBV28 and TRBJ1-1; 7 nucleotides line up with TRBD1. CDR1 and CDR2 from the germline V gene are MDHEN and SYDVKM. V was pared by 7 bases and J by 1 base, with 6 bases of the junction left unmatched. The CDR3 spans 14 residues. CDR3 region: CASTPGTANTEAFF. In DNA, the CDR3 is TGTGCCAGCACCCCCGGGACAGCGAACACTGAAGCTTTCTTT.

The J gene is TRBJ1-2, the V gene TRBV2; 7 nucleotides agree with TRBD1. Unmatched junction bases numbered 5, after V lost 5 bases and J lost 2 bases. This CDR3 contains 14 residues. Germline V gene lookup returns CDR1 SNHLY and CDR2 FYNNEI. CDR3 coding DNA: TGTGCCAGCAGTTCCGACAGGGCGAACTATGGCTACACCTTC. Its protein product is CASSSDRANYGYTF.

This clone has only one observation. The CDR3 here is CASSQAGQGTYYTF. CDR3 nucleotide sequence: TGTGCCAGCAGCCAGGCCGGACAGGGAACCTACTACACCTTC. The chain combines TRBV4-2 with TRBJ1-2; 8 positions agree with TRBD1. This CDR3 has 14 residues. The V gene's germline CDR1 is LGHNA and CDR2 YNFKEQ. The trim removed 3 bases at V and 10 bases at J, leaving 10 bases unmatched.

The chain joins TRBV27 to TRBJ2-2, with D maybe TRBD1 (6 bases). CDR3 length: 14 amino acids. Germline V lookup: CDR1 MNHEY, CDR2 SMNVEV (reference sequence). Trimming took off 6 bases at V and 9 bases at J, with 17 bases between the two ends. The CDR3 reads CASSRLGQIRELFF. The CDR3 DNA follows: TGTGCCAGCAGCCGCCTGGGACAAATTAGGGAGCTGTTTTTT.

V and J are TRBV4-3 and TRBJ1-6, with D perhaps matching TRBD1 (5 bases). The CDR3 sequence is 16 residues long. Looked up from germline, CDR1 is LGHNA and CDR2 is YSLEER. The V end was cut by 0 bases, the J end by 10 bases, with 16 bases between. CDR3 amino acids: CASSQEVGAVGSPLHF. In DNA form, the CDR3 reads TGCGCCAGCAGCCAAGAAGTAGGGGCCGTGGGATCACCCCTCCACTTT.

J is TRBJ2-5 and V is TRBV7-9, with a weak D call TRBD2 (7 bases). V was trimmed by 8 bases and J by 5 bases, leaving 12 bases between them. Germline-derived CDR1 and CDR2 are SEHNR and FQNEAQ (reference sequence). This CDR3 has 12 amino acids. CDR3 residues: CASGGASETQYF. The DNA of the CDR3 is TGTGCCAGCGGGGGGGCCTCGGAGACCCAGTACTTC.

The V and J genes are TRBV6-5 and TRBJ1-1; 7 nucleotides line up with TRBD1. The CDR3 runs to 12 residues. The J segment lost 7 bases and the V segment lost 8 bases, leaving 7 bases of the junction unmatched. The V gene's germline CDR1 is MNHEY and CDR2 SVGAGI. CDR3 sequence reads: CASGLRQGEAFF. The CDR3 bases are TGTGCCAGCGGATTGAGACAGGGTGAAGCTTTCTTT.

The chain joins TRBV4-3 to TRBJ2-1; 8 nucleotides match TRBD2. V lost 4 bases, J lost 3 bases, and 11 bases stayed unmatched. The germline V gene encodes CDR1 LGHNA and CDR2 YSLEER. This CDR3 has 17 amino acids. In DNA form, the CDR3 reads TGCGCCAGCAGCCCAAAACGCCTAGCGGGCCTCTACAATGAGCAGTTCTTC. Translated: CASSPKRLAGLYNEQFF.

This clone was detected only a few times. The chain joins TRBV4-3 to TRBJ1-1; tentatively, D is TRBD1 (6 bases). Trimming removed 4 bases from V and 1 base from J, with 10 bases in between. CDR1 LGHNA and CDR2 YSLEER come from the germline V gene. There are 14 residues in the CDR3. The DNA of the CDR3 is TGCGCCAGCAGCCCGTCGACAGGGAACACTGAAGCTTTCTTT. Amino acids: CASSPSTGNTEAFF.

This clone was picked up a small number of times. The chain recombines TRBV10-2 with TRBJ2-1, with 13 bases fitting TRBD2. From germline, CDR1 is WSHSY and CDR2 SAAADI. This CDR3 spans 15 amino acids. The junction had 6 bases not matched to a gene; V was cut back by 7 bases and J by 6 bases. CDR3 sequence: CASIPGTSGANEQFF. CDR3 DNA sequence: TGCGCCAGCATCCCCGGGACTAGCGGGGCCAATGAGCAGTTCTTC.

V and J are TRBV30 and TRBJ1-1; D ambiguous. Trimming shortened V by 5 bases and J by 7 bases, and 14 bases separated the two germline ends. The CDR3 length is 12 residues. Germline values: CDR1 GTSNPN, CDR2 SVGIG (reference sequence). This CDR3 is CAWGRITVEAFF. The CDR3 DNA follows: TGTGCCTGGGGCAGGATAACAGTTGAAGCTTTCTTT. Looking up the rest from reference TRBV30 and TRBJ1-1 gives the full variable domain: SQTIHQWPATLVQPVGSPLSLECTVEGTSNPNLYWYRQAAGRGLQLLFYSVGIGQISSEVPQNLSASRPQDRQFILSSKKLLLSDSGFYLCAWGRITVEAFFGQGTRLTVV.

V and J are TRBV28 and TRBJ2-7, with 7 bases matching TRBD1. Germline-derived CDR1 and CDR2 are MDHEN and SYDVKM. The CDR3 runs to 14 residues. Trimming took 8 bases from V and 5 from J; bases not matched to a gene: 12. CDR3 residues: CASAIPGQMNEQYF. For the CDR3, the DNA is TGTGCCAGCGCAATTCCGGGACAGATGAACGAGCAGTACTTC.

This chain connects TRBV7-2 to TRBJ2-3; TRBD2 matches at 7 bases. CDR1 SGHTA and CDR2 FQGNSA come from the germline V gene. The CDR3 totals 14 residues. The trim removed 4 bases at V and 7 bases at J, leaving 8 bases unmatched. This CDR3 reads CASSWTGGKYTQYF. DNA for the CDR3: TGTGCCAGCAGCTGGACCGGGGGGAAATATACGCAGTATTTT.

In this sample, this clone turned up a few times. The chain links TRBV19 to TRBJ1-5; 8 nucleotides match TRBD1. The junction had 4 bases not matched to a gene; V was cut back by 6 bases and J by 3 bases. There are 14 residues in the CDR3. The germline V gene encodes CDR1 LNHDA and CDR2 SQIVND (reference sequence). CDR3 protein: CASRTGVHNQPQHF. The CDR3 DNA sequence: TGTGCCAGTAGGACAGGGGTCCACAATCAGCCCCAGCATTTT. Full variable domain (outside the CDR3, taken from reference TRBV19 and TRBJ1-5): DGGITQSPKYLFRKEGQNVTLSCEQNLNHDAMYWYRQDPGQGLRLIYYSQIVNDFQKGDIAEGYSVSREKKESFPLTVTSAQKNPTAFYLCASRTGVHNQPQHFGDGTRLSIL.

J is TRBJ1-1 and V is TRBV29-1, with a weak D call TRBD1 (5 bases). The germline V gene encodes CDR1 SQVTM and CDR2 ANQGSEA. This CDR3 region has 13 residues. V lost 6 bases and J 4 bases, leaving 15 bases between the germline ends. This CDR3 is CSVTSSGFTEAFF. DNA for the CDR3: TGCAGCGTCACTTCGTCAGGGTTCACTGAAGCTTTCTTT. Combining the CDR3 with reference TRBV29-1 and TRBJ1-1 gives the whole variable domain SAVISQKPSRDICQRGTSLTIQCQVDSQVTMMFWYRQQPGQSLTLIATANQGSEATYESGFVIDKFPISRPNLTFSTLTVSNMSPEDSSIYLCSVTSSGFTEAFFGQGTRLTVV.

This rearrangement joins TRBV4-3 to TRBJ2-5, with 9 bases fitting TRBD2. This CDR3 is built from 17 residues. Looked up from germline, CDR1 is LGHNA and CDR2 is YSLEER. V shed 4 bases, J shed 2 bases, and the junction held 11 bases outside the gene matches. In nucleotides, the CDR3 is TGCGCCAGCAGCCCATCCGGGAGCGGGGGGACACAAGAGACCCAGTACTTC. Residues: CASSPSGSGGTQETQYF.

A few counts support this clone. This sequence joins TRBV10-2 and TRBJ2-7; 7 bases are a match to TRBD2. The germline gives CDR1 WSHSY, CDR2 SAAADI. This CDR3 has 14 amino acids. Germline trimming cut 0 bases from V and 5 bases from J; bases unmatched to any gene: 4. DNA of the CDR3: TGCGCCAGCAGTGAGTCCGGCGGGAGCGACGAGCAGTACTTC. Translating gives CASSESGGSDEQYF.

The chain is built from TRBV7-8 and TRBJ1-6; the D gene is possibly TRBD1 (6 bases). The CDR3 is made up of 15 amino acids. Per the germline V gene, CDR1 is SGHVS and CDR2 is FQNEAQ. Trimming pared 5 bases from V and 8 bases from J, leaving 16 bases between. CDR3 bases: TGTGCCAGCAGCACTTACAGGGTACAAGATTCACCCCTCCACTTT. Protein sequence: CASSTYRVQDSPLHF.

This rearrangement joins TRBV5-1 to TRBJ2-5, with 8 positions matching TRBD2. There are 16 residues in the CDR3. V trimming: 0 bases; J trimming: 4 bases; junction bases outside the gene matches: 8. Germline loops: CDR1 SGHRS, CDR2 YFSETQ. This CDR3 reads CASSLEAGGIRETQYF. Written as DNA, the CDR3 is TGCGCCAGCAGCTTGGAGGCGGGGGGCATACGAGAGACCCAGTACTTC.

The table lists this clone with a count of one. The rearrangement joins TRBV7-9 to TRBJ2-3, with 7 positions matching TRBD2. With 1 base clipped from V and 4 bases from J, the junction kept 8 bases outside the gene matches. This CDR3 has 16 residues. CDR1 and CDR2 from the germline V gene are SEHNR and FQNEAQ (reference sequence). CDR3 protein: CASSLVSSGKPDTQYF. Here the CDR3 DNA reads TGTGCCAGCAGCTTAGTCTCCAGCGGGAAGCCAGATACGCAGTATTTT.